Presented here are 3 T cell receptor beta chains from one specimen sequenced in a study of shared clonotypes between healthy human individuals. Some clones are missing from TCRdb's copy, which holds only in-frame ones; the method was immunoSEQ multiplex PCR. The data contain some 650,000 clones, about 97% of them singletons. The material sequenced was naive CD4+ T cells sorted from blood. Specified subset: CD45RA+ positively selected. The origin of the receptors is a woman aged 30 to 39 in good health.

The V gene is TRBV2, the J gene TRBJ2-1; maybe TRBD1 (5 bases). Per the germline V gene, CDR1 is SNHLY and CDR2 is FYNNEI. The V end was cut by 5 bases, the J end by 5 bases, with 16 bases between. The CDR3 runs 15 residues. The DNA for the CDR3 is TGTGCCAGCAGTTTAACAGGCGATCCAAACAATGAGCAGTTCTTC. It translates to CASSLTGDPNNEQFF.

This chain connects TRBV30 to TRBJ2-3; D possibly corresponds to TRBD2 (6 bases). Per germline, CDR1 GTSNPN and CDR2 SVGIG (reference sequence). CDR3 length: 15 amino acids. V was cut by 3 bases and J by 2 bases, with 15 bases left in between. The CDR3 loop reads CAWRTGSHYTDTQYF. The CDR3 DNA reads TGTGCCTGGAGAACCGGGAGCCACTACACAGATACGCAGTATTTT.

V is TRBV30 and J is TRBJ2-1, with a weak D call TRBD1 (6 bases). CDR1 is GTSNPN, CDR2 SVGIG, per germline (reference sequence). This CDR3 contains 13 residues. V was clipped by 3 bases and J by 4 bases, with 10 bases between them. This chain's CDR3 is CAWRAQGYNEQFF. In DNA form, the CDR3 reads TGTGCCTGGAGAGCACAGGGTTACAATGAGCAGTTCTTC.